This T cell receptor (beta chain) comes out of a study of cytomegalovirus exposure and HLA in healthy donors. Study results and caveats: V- and J-gene trimming in TCR beta was tied to a missense DCLRE1C variant by an analysis performed later.

The CDR3 has 14 amino acids. J was trimmed by 5 bases and V by 6 bases; bases with no gene match: 6. CDR1 LNHDA and CDR2 SQIVND come from the germline V gene (reference sequence). Regarding this clone: Its antigen is not identified.

The PCR contained 60 Vbeta and 13 Jbeta primers. Assay used: immunoSEQ multiplex PCR; TCRdb lists only in-frame clones, some missing. The sample records approximately 130,000 clones, about 69% being singletons. The source is a man aged 25-40 years in good health and CMV-seronegative. The specimen was PBMCs. This chain joins TRBV19 and TRBJ1-5; 8 bases map to TRBD1. CDR3 residues: CASSLDRVDQPQHF. The CDR3 DNA follows: TGTGCCAGTAGCCTGGACAGGGTCGATCAGCCCCAGCATTTT.